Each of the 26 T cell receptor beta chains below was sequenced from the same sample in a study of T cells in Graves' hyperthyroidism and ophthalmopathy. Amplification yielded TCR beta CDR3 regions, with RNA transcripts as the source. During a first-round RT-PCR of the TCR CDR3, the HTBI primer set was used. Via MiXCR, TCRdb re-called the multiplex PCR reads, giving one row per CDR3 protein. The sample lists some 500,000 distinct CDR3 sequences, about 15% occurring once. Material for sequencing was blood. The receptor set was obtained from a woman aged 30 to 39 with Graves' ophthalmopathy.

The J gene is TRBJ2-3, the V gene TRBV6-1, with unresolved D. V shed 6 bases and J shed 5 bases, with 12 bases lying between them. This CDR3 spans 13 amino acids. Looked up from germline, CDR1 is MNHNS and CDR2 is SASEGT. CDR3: CASSFGPKDTQYF. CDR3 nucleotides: TGTGCCAGCAGCTTCGGGCCAAAAGATACGCAGTATTTT.

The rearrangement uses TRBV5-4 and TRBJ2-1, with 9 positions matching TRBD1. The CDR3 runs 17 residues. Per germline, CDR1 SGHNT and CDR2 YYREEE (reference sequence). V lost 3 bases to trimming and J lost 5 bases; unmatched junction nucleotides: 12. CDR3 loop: CASSSRQQGASNNEQFF. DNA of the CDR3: TGTGCCAGCAGCTCCCGTCAACAGGGGGCGAGTAACAATGAGCAGTTCTTC.

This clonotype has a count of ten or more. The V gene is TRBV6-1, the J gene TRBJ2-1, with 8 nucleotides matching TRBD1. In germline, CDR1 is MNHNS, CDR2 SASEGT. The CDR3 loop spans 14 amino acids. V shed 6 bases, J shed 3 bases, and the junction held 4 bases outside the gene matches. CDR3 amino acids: CASSSRGHYNEQFF. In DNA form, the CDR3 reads TGTGCCAGCAGCAGCAGGGGGCACTACAATGAGCAGTTCTTC.

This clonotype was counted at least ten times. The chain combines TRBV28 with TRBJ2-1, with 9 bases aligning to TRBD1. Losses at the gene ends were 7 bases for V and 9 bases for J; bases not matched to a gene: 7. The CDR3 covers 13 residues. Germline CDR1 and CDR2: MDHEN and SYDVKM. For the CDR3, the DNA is TGTGCCAGCAACCGGGACAGGGTTACTGAGCAGTTCTTC. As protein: CASNRDRVTEQFF. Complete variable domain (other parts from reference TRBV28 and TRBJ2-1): DVKVTQSSRYLVKRTGEKVFLECVQDMDHENMFWYRQDPGLGLRLIYFSYDVKMKEKGDIPEGYSVSREKKERFSLILESASTNQTSMYLCASNRDRVTEQFFGPGTRLTVL.

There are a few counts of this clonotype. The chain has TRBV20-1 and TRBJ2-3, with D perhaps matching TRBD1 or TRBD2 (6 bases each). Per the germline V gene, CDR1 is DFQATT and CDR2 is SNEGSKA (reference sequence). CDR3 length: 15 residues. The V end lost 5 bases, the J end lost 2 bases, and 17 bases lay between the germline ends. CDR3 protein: CSADLGRGHTDTQYF. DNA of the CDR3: TGCAGTGCTGATCTGGGGCGGGGACACACAGATACGCAGTATTTT.

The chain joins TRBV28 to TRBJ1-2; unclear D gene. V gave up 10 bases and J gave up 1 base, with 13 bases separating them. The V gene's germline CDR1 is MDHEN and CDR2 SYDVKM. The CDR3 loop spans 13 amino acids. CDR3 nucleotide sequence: TGTGCCACGCTGAGCGGGGTTAACTATGGCTACACCTTC. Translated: CATLSGVNYGYTF.

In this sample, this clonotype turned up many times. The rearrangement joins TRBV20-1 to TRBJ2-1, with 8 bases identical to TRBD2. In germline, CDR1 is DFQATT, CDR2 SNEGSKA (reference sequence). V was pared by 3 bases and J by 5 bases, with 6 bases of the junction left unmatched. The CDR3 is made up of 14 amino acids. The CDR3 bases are TGCAGTGCTAGCCCCGGGACTAGTAACAATGAGCAGTTCTTC. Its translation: CSASPGTSNNEQFF.

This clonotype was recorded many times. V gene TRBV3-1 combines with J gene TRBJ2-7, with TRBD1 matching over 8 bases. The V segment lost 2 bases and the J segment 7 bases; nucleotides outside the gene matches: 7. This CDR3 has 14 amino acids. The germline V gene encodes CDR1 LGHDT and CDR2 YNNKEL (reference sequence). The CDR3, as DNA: TGTGCCAGCAGCCAATCACAGGGGGGCTTTGAGCAGTACTTC. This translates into CASSQSQGGFEQYF.

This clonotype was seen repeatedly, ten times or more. The CDR3 sequence is CASSLAPFGNIQYF. The CDR3, as DNA: TGTGCCAGCAGCTTAGCCCCCTTCGGGAACATTCAGTACTTC. The gene calls are TRBV7-2 and TRBJ2-4; D not certain. V shed 0 bases and J shed 7 bases, with 10 bases lying between them. This CDR3 is built from 14 residues. Germline assignment: CDR1 SGHTA and CDR2 FQGNSA.

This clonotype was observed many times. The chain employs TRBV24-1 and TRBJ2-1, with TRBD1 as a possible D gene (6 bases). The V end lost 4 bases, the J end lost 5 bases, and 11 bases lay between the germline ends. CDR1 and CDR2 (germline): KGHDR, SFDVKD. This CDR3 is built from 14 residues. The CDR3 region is CATSDDRKNNEQFF. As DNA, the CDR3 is TGTGCCACCAGTGACGACAGGAAAAACAATGAGCAGTTCTTC.

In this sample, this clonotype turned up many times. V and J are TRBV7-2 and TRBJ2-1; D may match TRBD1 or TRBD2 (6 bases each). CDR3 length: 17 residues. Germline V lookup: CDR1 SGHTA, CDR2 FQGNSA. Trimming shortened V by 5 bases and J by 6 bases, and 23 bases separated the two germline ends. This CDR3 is CASSGTRGGTPVNEQFF. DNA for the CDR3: TGTGCCAGCAGCGGGACACGAGGCGGGACCCCGGTCAATGAGCAGTTCTTC.

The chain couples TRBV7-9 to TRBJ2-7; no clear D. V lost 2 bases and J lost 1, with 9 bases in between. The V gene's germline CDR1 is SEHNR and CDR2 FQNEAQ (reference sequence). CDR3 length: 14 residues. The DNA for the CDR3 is TGTGCCAGCAGCTTATCGGAGACTTCCTACGAGCAGTACTTC. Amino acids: CASSLSETSYEQYF.

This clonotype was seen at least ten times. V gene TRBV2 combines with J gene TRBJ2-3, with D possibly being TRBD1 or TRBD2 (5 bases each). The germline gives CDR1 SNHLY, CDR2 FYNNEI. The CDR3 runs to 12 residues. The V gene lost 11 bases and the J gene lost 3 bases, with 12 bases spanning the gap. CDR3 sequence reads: CAGGTRTDTQYF. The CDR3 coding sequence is TGTGCCGGTGGGACGCGGACAGATACGCAGTATTTT.

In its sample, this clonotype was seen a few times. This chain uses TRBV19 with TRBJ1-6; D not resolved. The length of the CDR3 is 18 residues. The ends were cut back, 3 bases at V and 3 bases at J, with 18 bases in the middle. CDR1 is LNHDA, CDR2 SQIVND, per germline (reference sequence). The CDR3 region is CASSMGRWIAIYNSPLHF. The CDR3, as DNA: TGTGCCAGTAGTATGGGCAGATGGATAGCTATCTATAATTCACCCCTCCACTTT.

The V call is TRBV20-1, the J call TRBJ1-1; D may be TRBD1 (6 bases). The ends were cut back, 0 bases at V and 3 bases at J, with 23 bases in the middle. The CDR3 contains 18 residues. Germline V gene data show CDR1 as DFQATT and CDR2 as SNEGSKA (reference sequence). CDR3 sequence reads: CSARDLFSPGTRDTEAFF. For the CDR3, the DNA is TGCAGTGCTAGAGATCTTTTTAGCCCCGGGACACGGGACACTGAAGCTTTCTTT.

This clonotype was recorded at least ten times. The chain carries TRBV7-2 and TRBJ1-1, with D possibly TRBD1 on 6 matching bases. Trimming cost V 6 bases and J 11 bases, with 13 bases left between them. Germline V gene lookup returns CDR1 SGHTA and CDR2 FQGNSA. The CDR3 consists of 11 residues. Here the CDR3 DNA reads TGTGCCAGCAGTCGGACAGAATGGGCTTTCTTT. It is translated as CASSRTEWAFF.

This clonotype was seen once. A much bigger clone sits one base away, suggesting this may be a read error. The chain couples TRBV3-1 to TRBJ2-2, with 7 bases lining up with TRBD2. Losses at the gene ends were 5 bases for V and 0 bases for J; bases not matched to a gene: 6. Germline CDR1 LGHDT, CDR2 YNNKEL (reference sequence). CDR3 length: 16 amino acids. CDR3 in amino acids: CASSAGLTANTGELFF. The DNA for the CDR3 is TGTGCCAGCAGCGCGGGACTAACGGCGAACACCGGGGAGCTGTTTTTT.

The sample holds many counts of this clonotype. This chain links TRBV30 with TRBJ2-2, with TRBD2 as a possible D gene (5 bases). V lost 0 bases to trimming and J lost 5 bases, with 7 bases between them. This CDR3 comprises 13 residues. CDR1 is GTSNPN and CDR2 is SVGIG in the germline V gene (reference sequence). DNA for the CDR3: TGTGCCTGGAGTGTCAGAGGGACCGGGGAGCTGTTTTTT. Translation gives CAWSVRGTGELFF.

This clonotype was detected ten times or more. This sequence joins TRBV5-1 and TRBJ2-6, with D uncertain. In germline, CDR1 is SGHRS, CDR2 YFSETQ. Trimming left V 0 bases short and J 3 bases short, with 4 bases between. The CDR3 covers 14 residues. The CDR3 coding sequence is TGCGCCAGCAGCTTGGCCGGTGGGGCCAACGTCCTGACTTTC. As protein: CASSLAGGANVLTF.

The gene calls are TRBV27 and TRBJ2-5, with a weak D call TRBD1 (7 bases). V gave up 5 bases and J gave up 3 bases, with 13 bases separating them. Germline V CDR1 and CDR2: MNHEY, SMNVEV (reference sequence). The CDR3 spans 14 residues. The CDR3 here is CASSSDREEETQYF. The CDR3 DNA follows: TGTGCCAGCAGTAGCGACAGGGAGGAAGAGACCCAGTACTTC.

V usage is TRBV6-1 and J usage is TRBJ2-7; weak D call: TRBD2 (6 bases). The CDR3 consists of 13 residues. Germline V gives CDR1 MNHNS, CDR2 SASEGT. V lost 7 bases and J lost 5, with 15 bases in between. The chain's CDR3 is CASINGGIDEQYF. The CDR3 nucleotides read TGTGCCAGCATTAACGGAGGGATCGACGAGCAGTACTTC.

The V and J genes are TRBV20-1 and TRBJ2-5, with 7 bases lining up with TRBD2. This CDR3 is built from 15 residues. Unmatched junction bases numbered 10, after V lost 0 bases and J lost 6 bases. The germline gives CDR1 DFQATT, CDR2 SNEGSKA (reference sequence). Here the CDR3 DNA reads TGCAGTGCTAGAGATCCTGGCGGGAGCATACAGACCCAGTACTTC. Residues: CSARDPGGSIQTQYF.

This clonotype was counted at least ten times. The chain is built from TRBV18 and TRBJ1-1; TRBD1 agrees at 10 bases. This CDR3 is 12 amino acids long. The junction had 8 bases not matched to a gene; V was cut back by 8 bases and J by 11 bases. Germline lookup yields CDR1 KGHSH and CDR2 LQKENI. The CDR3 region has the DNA TGTGCCAGCCAGGGGACAGGGGATGCGGCTTTCTTT. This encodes CASQGTGDAAFF. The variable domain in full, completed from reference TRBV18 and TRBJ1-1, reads NAGVMQNPRHLVRRRGQEARLRCSPMKGHSHVYWYRQLPEEGLKFMVYLQKENIIDESGMPKERFSAEFPKEGPSILRIQQVVRGDSAAYFCASQGTGDAAFFGQGTRLTVV.

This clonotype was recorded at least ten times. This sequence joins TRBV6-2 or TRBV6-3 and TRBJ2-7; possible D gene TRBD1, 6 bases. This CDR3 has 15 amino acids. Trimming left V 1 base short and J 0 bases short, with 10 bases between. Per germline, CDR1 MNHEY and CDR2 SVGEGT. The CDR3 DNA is TGTGCCAGCAGTTACTGGGACATCATCTCCTACGAGCAGTACTTC. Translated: CASSYWDIISYEQYF.

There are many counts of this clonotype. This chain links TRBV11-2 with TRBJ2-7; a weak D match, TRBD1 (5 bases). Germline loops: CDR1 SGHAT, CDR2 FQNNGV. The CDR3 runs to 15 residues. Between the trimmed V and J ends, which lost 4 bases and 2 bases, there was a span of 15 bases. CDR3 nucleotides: TGTGCCAGCAGCTACCTTAGGGGTGGGGCCTACGAGCAGTACTTC. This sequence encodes CASSYLRGGAYEQYF.

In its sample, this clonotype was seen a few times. CDR3 protein: CASRTQEGHTGELFF. The CDR3 nucleotides read TGTGCCAGCAGAACACAGGAGGGTCACACCGGGGAGCTGTTTTTT. This chain uses TRBV28 with TRBJ2-2; possible D gene TRBD2, 6 bases. The CDR3 is made up of 15 amino acids. Trimming shortened V by 6 bases and J by 3 bases, and 14 bases separated the two germline ends. Germline CDR1 and CDR2: MDHEN and SYDVKM.